This TCR beta chain appears in the sequencing data of a study of prognosis after radiotherapy for stage I lung cancer. Study background: Stereotactic body radiotherapy was never combined with concurrent therapy in any patient.

In regard to this clonotype: As yet, its antigen is unknown.

Notes on the study in general: Shannon entropy after stereotactic body radiation therapy was lower in patients who developed distant metastases. Unique TCR clone counts went down once patients had stereotactic body radiation therapy, median 10,088 versus 6,861. Patients with metastases reportedly showed TRBV and TRBJ gene usage that differed from patients without metastases.

Genomic DNA was the source, and TCR beta CDR3 was amplified from it by two-round multiplex PCR. The authors ran first-round PCR with primers specific to each TRBV and TRBJ gene. TCRdb fed the multiplex PCR reads into MiXCR, producing one record per CDR3 protein. Here the sample spans about 35,000 distinct CDR3 sequences, nearly 35% being singletons. V was clipped by 4 bases and J by 8 bases; unmatched bases: 10. Looked up from germline, CDR1 is LGHDT and CDR2 is YNNKEL (reference sequence). The CDR3 length is 15 residues. The rearrangement joins TRBV3-1 to TRBJ2-3, with 9 bases matching TRBD2. Source: PBMCs, taken before or after stereotactic body radiation therapy (not recorded which). The sequence was collected from a donor over 45 with non-small cell lung cancer. This CDR3 is CASSRPTGTSRTQYF. The CDR3 coding sequence is TGTGCCAGCAGCCGCCCCACTGGGACTAGCCGTACGCAGTATTTT.